This T cell receptor (beta chain) stems from a study of blood T cell repertoires in COVID-19. Across the whole study: Acute and convalescent COVID-19 specimens originated in the United States, Italy and Spain.

Authors' methods: Amplification of reference gene primers was used by the study to estimate nucleated cell counts. Using immunoSEQ multiplex PCR, the repertoire was profiled, and TCRdb retains in-frame clones only, with some absent. D and trimming were read from the DNA, whereas the V and J calls and clone size are those reported in that table. In the table there are about 87,000 clones, 85% to 90% of which are singletons. Germline-derived CDR1 and CDR2 are SGDLS and YYNGEE. J lost 1 base, V lost 2 bases, and 6 bases had no gene match. The CDR3 runs 16 residues. The sample comprised peripheral blood. The sequence was obtained from a man in his forties with acute or convalescent COVID-19. The chain carries TRBV9 and TRBJ1-1; 9 bases map to TRBD1. The CDR3 is CASSVGDRVANTEAFF. Here the CDR3 DNA reads TGTGCCAGCAGCGTTGGGGACAGGGTGGCGAACACTGAAGCTTTCTTT.